A selection of T cell receptor beta chains follows, all from one sample in a study of T cells in Graves' hyperthyroidism and ophthalmopathy. A single record per CDR3 protein comes from TCRdb applying MiXCR to the multiplex PCR reads. The sample yields approximately 430,000 distinct CDR3 sequences, approximately 15% seen once. The sequencing sample was made of blood. All receptors derive from a woman younger than 30 with Graves' hyperthyroidism. The conserved cysteine and the conserved F or W are not part of the CDR3 here. Each record gives: clone size, V gene, J gene, CDR3 protein. Some rows mark clone size as missing; the rest say once, few, many or name a class of expanded clone.

NA	TRBV3-1	TRBJ2-2	ASSHLAGVGSGELF
many	TRBV10-3	TRBJ2-7	AISVIGGNVYEQY
many	TRBV20-1	TRBJ2-5	SAYSKGGGQETQY
few	TRBV6-1	TRBJ2-3	ASSVTSGRTDTQY
few	TRBV29-1	TRBJ2-7	SVVGGRGYEQY
once	TRBV2	TRBJ1-1	ASSVRGTVATEAF
NA	TRBV19	TRBJ1-5	ASSIGGQAVGPQH
few	TRBV15	TRBJ1-3	ATSRGGNFGHSGNTIY
NA	TRBV25-1	TRBJ1-2	ASSEFGKLYGYT
NA	TRBV12-3/TRBV12-4	TRBJ2-1	ASRDRQGWNEQF
NA	TRBV11-2	TRBJ2-5	ASSTGLLETQY
NA	TRBV19	TRBJ1-5	ASSIGGPWPQH
many	TRBV2	TRBJ2-7	ASSDPRGTQARAYEQY
NA	TRBV13	TRBJ2-7	ASSLEGTGDYEQY
NA	TRBV28	TRBJ2-1	ASRSGLATGDEQL
NA	TRBV15	TRBJ1-5	ATSRGGGGSNQPQH
NA	TRBV6-1	TRBJ2-1	ASLPRDFSYNEQF
few	TRBV18	TRBJ1-2	ASSPPGQGDYGYT
many	TRBV12-3/TRBV12-4	TRBJ1-2	ASSFLSSAPWGYT
NA	TRBV7-3	TRBJ2-1	ASRLAESSYNEQF
many	TRBV7-9	TRBJ2-1	ASSMSRALSYNEQF
NA	TRBV6-2/TRBV6-3	TRBJ2-1	ATRTDSYNEQF
many	TRBV6-5	TRBJ2-1	ASSYSGGSNEQF
many	TRBV18	TRBJ2-3	ASSLRDWSTDTQY
many	TRBV5-8	TRBJ1-5	ASSLVGGNQPQH
few	TRBV29-1	TRBJ2-7	SVQGQGFEQY
NA	TRBV7-9	TRBJ2-7	ASSLIPYEQY
few	TRBV6-1	TRBJ2-3	ASPKPEREEVDTQY
NA	TRBV6-5	TRBJ2-2	ASSSGGAGTGELF
few	TRBV7-8	TRBJ1-2	ASSLRVVGFYGYT
NA	TRBV12-3/TRBV12-4	TRBJ1-2	ASSTRGVYGYT
NA	TRBV6-2/TRBV6-3	TRBJ1-1	ASSYSRQTNTEAF
many	TRBV28	TRBJ2-5	ASSPPTSGRAETQY
few	TRBV9	TRBJ2-1	ASSVFRGLSYNEQF
many	TRBV28	TRBJ2-7	ASGETGGAVYEQY
NA	TRBV7-9	TRBJ1-1	ASSPDRGSMNTEAF
few	TRBV19	TRBJ1-5	ASSIKGVVVSSNQPQH
NA	TRBV29-1	TRBJ2-3	SSRGKYTDTQY
many	TRBV20-1	TRBJ2-1	SARGPSYNEQF
many	TRBV10-2	TRBJ1-1	ASRLGQLNTEAF
few	TRBV7-2	TRBJ2-7	ASSLHGAGVVRSSYEQY
many	TRBV9	TRBJ1-1	ASSVDGNFNTEAF
NA	TRBV4-1	TRBJ2-6	ASSHFGAQGANVLT
few	TRBV20-1	TRBJ1-1	SARDPGTGGGGGAF
many	TRBV7-9	TRBJ2-7	ASSLMTGGAYEQY
NA	TRBV9	TRBJ2-7	ASSVTGTGGEQY
NA	TRBV12-3/TRBV12-4	TRBJ1-1	ASSSTVWNTEAF
many	TRBV3-1	TRBJ1-1	ASSERARTGEAF
NA	TRBV6-1	TRBJ1-2	ASRETSNYGYT
many	TRBV28	TRBJ2-7	ASSLGALGRGTEKGYEQY
many	TRBV7-8	TRBJ2-1	ASSPKRDLYNEQF
many	TRBV12-3/TRBV12-4	TRBJ1-2	ASSLQGDGYT
NA	TRBV19	TRBJ2-5	ASSMLPGETQY
many	TRBV3-1	TRBJ1-5	ASSPGVWAHEEPQH
few	TRBV4-1	TRBJ2-7	ASSQPRAGVYEQY
few	TRBV4-3	TRBJ1-1	ASSPGTSPGGTEAF
many	TRBV15	TRBJ1-5	ATSRKEGIPNQPQH
NA	TRBV9	TRBJ1-6	ASSVETGFFSPLH